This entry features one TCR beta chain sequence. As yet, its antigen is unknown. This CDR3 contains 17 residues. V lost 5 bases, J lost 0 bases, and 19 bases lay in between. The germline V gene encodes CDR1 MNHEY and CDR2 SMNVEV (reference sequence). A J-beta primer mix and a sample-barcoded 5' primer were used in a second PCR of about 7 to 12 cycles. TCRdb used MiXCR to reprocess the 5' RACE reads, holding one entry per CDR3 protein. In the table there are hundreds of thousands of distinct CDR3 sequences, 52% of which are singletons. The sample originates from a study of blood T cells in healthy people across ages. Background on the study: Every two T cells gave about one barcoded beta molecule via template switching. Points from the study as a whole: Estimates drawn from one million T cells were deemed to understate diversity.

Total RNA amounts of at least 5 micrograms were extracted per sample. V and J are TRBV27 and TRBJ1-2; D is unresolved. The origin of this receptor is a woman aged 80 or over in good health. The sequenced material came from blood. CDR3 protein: CASSHTSRQTANYGYTF. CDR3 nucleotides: TGTGCCAGCAGTCATACCTCGCGACAAACAGCTAACTATGGCTACACCTTC.